Only a few counts were recorded for the clone carrying this T cell receptor (beta chain). Its antigen is still unknown. The CDR3 contains 18 residues. CDR1 and CDR2 from the germline V gene are SGHTA and FQGNSA. V lost 5 bases and J lost 2; bases outside the gene matches: 14. From RNA, the CDR3 regions of TCR beta chains were amplified and sequenced. Second-round multiplex PCR followed a first-round RT-PCR using HTBI primers. TCRdb fed the multiplex PCR reads into MiXCR, producing one record per CDR3 protein. Found here are 1 million to 1.3 million distinct CDR3 sequences, less than 45% of them singletons; the top ten hold over 8.5%. People with hyperthyroidism were aged 18 to 65 and newly diagnosed, under 2 months' duration. Additional autoimmune diseases, uncontrolled infections, pregnancy or lactation disqualified patients. This sample stems from a study of Graves' ophthalmopathy and Graves' hyperthyroidism.

Study-level findings and limits: Most thyroid clonotypes expanded beyond 0.001 frequency were also found in blood. The study's model predicted ophthalmopathy progression at roughly 69% sensitivity and approximately 78% specificity.

V and J are TRBV7-2 and TRBJ2-5; 10 nucleotides agree with TRBD2. Sample: peripheral blood or thyroid tissue (not recorded which). This TCR came from an adult man with Graves' hyperthyroidism. In nucleotides, the CDR3 is TGTGCCAGCAGCCGAATAATCGCTAGCGGGGGCTTACAAGAGACCCAGTACTTC. This encodes CASSRIIASGGLQETQYF.